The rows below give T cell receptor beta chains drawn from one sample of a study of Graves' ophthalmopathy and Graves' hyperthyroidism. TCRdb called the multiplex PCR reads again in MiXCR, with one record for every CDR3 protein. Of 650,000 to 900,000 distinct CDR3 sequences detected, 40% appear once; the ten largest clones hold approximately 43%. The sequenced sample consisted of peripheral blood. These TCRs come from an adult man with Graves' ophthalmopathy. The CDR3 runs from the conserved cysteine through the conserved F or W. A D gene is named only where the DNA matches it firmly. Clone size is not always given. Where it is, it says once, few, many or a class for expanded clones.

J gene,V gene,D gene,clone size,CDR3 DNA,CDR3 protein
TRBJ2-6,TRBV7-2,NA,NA,TGTGCCAGCAGCCCGATCTTCTCTGGGGCCAACGTCCTGACTTTC,CASSPIFSGANVLTF
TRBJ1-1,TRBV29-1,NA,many,TGCAGCGTCGGCAGCGAGGGGGGCGCAGGGACTGAAGCTTTCTTT,CSVGSEGGAGTEAFF
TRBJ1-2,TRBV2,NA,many,TGTGCCAGCACCACAGGACTCTATGGCTACACCTTC,CASTTGLYGYTF
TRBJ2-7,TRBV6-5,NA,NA,TGTGCCACCGCCCTAGGGCCGTCGAAGGGTGAGCAGTACTTC,CATALGPSKGEQYF
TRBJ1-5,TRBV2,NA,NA,TGTGCCAGCAGTTTAGAGCTTCGTGTCGGACGCCCAAGTCAGCCCCAGCATTTT,CASSLELRVGRPSQPQHF
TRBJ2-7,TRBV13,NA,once,TGTGCCAGCAGCTTAGGGACCGAGACCTACGAGCAGTACTTC,CASSLGTETYEQYF
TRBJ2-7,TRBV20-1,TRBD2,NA,TGCAGTGCTACTCAGGATGCTAGCGGGAGAGGCAACGAGCAGTACTTC,CSATQDASGRGNEQYF
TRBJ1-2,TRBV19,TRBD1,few,TGTGCCAGTTCTGTGACAGGGGGCCCGGGTGGCTATGGCTACACCTTC,CASSVTGGPGGYGYTF
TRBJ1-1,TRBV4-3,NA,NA,TGCGCCAGCAGCCAAGACCCCCTGCGGGGCAGCGTGACGGGTGAAGCTTTCTTT,CASSQDPLRGSVTGEAFF
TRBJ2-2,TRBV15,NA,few,TGTGCCACCAGCAGAGCAGGGACAAACACCGGGGAGCTGTTTTTT,CATSRAGTNTGELFF
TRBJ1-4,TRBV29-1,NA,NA,TGCAGCGTAGAAAGACTGTTTTTT,CSVERLFF
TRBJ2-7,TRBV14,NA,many,TGTGCCAGCAGCCAGGCTGGAGGGCAGTACTTC,CASSQAGGQYF
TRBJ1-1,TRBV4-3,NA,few,TGCGCCAGCAGCCCCCTTGGAGGTGAAGCTTTCTTT,CASSPLGGEAFF
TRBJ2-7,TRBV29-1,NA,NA,TGCAGCTCACGTGACAGTAACTACGAGCAGTACTTC,CSSRDSNYEQYF
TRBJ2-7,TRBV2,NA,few,TGTGCCGCCAGGGGAACCTACGAGCAGTACTTC,CAARGTYEQYF
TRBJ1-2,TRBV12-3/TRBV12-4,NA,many,TGTGCCAGCAAGGCGTACAACCGCGGCTACACCTTC,CASKAYNRGYTF
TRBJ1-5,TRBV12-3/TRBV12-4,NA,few,TGTGCCAGCGCAATACAGGGACAGCCCCAGCATTTT,CASAIQGQPQHF
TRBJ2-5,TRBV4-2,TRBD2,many,TGTGCCAGCAGCCCATCACTAGCGGCTAAAGAGACCCAGTACTTC,CASSPSLAAKETQYF
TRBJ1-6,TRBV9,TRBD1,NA,TGTGCCAGCAGCGAAAGGGGACAGGAGAGCTCCTATAATTCACCCCTCCACTTT,CASSERGQESSYNSPLHF
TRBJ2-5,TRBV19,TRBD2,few,TGTGCCAGTCGGAGCGGGGGCAGCCAAGAGACCCAGTACTTC,CASRSGGSQETQYF
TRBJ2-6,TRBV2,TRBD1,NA,TGTGCCAGCAGGGCTGGACAGGGACGGACTTTC,CASRAGQGRTF
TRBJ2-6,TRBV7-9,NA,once,TGTGCCAGCAGCTTAGCGTGCCCCCAGGGGGGCAGGGGTGACGAACTGACTTTC,CASSLACPQGGRGDELTF
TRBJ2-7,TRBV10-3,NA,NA,TGTGCCATCAGTCGACAGGCGGTTGCCTACGAGCAGTACTTC,CAISRQAVAYEQYF
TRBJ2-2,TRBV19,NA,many,TGTGCCAGCTACCTAACCGGGGAGCTGTTTTTT,CASYLTGELFF
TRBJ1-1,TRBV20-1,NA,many,TGCAGTGCTAGTGGGACAACGAACACTGAAGCTTTCTTT,CSASGTTNTEAFF
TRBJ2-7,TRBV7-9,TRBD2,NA,TGTGCCAGCAGCTTAACGGGCCTAGCGGGAGGCTACGAGCAGTACTTC,CASSLTGLAGGYEQYF
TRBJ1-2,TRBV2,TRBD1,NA,TGTGCCAGCAGGAGACCGGGACAGATCTATGGCTACACCTTC,CASRRPGQIYGYTF
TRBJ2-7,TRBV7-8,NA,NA,TGTGCCAGCAGCGCCGGGATGCTCGAGCAGTACTTC,CASSAGMLEQYF